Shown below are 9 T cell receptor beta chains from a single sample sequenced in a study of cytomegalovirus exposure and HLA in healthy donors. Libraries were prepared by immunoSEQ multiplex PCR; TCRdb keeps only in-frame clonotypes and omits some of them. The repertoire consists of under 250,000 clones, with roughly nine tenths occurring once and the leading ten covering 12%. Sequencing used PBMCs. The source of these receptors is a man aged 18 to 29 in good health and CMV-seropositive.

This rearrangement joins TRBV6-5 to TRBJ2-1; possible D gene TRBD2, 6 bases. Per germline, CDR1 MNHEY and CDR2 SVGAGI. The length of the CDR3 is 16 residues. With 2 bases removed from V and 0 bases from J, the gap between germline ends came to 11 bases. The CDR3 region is CASSYGGSGSYNEQFF. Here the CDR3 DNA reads TGTGCCAGCAGTTACGGAGGGTCGGGCTCCTACAATGAGCAGTTCTTC.

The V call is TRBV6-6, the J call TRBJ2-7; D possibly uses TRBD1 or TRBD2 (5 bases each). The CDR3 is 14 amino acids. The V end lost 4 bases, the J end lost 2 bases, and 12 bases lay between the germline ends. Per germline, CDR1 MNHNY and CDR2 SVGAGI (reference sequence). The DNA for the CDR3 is TGTGCCAGCAGTTGGGGGACCCGCGCCTACGAGCAGTACTTC. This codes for CASSWGTRAYEQYF.

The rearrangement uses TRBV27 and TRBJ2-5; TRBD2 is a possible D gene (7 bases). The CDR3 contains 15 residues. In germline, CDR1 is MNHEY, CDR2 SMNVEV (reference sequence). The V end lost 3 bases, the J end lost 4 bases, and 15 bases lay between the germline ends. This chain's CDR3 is CASSLNLGGPETQYF. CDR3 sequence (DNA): TGTGCCAGCAGTTTGAACTTGGGGGGGCCAGAGACCCAGTACTTC.

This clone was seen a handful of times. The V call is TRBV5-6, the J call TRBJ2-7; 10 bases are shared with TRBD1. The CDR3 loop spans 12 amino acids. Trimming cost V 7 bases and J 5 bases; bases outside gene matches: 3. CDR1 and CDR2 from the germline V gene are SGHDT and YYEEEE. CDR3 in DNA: TGTGCCAGCCGGACAGGGGGGAACGAGCAGTACTTC. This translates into CASRTGGNEQYF. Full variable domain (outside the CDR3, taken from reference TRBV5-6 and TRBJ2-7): DAGVTQSPTHLIKTRGQQVTLRCSPKSGHDTVSWYQQALGQGPQFIFQYYEEEERQRGNFPDRFSGHQFPNYSSELNVNALLLGDSALYLCASRTGGNEQYFGPGTRLTVT.

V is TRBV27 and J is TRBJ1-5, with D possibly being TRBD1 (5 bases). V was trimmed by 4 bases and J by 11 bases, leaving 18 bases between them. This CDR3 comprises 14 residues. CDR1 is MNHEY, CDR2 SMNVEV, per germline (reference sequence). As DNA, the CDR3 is TGTGCCAGCAGTTCCGGAGGGGAGTTTAGAGCCCAGCATTTT. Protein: CASSSGGEFRAQHF.

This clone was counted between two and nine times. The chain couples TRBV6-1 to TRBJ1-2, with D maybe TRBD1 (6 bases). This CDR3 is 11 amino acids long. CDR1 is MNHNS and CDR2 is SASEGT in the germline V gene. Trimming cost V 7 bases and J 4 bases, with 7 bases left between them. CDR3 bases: TGTGCCAGCACAGGGGTCTATGGCTACACCTTC. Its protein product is CASTGVYGYTF.

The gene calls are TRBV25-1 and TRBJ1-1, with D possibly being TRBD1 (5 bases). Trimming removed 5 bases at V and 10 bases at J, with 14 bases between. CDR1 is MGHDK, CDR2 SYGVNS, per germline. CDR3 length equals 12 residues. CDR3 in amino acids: CASSSHSQGAFF. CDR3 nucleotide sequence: TGTGCCAGCAGTAGTCATTCCCAGGGAGCTTTCTTT.

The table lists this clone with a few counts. CDR3 loop: CASSYSKRENTDTQYF. CDR3 DNA: TGTGCCAGCAGTTACTCTAAGCGGGAGAACACAGATACGCAGTATTTT. J is TRBJ2-3 and V is TRBV6-6; 8 positions agree with TRBD2. CDR1 is MNHNY and CDR2 is SVGAGI in the germline V gene (reference sequence). V shed 0 bases and J 2 bases; nucleotides not matched to a gene: 4. The CDR3 spans 16 residues.

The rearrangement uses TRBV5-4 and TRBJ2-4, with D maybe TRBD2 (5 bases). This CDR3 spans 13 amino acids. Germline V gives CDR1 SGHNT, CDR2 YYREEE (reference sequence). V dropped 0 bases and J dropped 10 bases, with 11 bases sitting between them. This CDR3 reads CASSLASGEIQYF. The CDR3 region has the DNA TGTGCCAGCAGCTTGGCCAGCGGTGAGATTCAGTACTTC.